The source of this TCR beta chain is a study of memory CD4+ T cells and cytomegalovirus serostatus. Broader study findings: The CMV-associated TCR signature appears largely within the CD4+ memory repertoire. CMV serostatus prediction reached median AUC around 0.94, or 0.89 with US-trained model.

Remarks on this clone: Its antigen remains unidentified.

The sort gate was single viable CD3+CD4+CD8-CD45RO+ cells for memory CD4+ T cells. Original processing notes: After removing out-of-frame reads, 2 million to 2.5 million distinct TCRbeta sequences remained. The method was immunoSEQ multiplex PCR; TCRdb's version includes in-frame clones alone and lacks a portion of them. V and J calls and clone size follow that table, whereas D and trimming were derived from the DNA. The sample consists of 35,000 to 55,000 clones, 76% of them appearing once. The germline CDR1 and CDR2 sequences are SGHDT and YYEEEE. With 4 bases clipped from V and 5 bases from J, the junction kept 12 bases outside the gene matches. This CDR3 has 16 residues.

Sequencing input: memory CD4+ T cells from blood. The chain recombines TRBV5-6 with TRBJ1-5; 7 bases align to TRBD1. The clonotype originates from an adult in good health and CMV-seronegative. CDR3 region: CASSRTTGLVDQPQHF. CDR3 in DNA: TGTGCCAGCAGCCGAACGACAGGGTTGGTTGATCAGCCCCAGCATTTT.